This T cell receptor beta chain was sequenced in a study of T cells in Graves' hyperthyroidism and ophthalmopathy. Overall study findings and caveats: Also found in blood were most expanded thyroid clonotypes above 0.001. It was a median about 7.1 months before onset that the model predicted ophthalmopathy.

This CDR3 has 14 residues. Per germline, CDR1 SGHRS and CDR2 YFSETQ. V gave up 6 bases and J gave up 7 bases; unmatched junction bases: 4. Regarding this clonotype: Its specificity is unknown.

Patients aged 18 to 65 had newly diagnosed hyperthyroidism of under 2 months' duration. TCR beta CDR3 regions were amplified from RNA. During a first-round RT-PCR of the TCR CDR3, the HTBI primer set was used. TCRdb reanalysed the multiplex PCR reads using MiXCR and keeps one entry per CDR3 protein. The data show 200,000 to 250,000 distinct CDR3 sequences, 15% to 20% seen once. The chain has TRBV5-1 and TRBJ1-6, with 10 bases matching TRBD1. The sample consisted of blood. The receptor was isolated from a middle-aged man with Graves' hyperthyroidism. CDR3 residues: CASKATGGNSPLHF. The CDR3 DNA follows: TGCGCCAGCAAAGCGACAGGGGGCAATTCACCCCTCCACTTT.